This entry is about one T cell receptor (beta chain). Method: immunoSEQ multiplex PCR; TCRdb's copy keeps in-frame clones and lacks some. The table has approximately 170,000 clones, 86% seen once; the top ten hold about 7%. The sample originates from a study of blood T cell repertoires in COVID-19. Study overall: Researchers got acute and convalescent COVID-19 samples from the United States, Italy and Spain. From T cells, B-cell-depleted T cells, or PBMCs came the material, which was cDNA or gDNA.

The trim removed 5 bases at V and 2 bases at J, leaving 5 bases unmatched. The CDR3 loop spans 16 amino acids. The germline V gene encodes CDR1 SGHNT and CDR2 YENEEA. The source of this sequence is a woman aged 80 or older in a cohort sampled during active or convalescent COVID-19. The material sequenced was peripheral blood. The chain joins TRBV11-3 to TRBJ2-1; 11 nucleotides line up with TRBD1. CDR3 amino acids: CASSLGQGATYNEQFF. In nucleotides, the CDR3 is TGTGCCAGCAGCCTTGGACAGGGGGCAACCTACAATGAGCAGTTCTTC. The complete variable domain, with remaining parts taken from reference TRBV11-3 and TRBJ2-1, reads EAGVVQSPRYKIIEKKQPVAFWCNPISGHNTLYWYLQNLGQGPELLIRYENEEAVDDSQLPKDRFSAERLKGVDSTLKIQPAELGDSAVYLCASSLGQGATYNEQFFGPGTRLTVL.